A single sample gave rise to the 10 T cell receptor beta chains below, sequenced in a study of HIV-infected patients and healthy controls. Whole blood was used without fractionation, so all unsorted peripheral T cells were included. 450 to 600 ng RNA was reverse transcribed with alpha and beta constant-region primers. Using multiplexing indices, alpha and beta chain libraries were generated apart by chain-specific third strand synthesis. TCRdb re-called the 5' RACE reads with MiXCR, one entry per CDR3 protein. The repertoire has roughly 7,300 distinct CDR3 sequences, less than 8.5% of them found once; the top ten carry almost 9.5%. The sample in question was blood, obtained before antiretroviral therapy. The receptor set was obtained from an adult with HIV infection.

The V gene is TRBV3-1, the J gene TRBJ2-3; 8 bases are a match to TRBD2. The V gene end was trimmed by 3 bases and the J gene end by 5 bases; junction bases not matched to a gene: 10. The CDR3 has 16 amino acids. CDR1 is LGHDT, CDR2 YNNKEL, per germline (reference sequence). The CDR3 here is CASSQGGAGGGDTQYF. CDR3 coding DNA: TGTGCCAGCAGCCAGGGCGGGGCGGGGGGTGGAGATACGCAGTATTTT.

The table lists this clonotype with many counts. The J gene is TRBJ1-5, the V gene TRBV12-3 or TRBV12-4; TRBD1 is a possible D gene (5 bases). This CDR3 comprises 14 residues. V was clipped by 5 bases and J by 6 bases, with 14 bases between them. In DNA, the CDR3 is TGTGCCAGCAGTGGGGGGGGGGTTCCTCAGCCCCAGCATTTT. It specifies CASSGGGVPQPQHF.

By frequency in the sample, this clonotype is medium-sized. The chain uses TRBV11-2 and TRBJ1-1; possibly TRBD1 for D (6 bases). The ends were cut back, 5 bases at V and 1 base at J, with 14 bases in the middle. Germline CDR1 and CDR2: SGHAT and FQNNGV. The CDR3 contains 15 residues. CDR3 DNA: TGTGCCAGCAGCCTAGGGGGAGGACCGAACACTGAAGCTTTCTTT. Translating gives CASSLGGGPNTEAFF.

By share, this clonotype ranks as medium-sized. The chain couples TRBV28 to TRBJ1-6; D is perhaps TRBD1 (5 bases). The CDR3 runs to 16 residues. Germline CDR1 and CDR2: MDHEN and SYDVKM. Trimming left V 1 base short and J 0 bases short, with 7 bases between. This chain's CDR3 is CASSLFDSSYNSPLHF. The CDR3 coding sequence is TGTGCCAGCAGTTTATTTGACAGCTCCTATAATTCACCCCTCCACTTT. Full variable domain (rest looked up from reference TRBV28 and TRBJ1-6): DVKVTQSSRYLVKRTGEKVFLECVQDMDHENMFWYRQDPGLGLRLIYFSYDVKMKEKGDIPEGYSVSREKKERFSLILESASTNQTSMYLCASSLFDSSYNSPLHFGNGTRLTVT.

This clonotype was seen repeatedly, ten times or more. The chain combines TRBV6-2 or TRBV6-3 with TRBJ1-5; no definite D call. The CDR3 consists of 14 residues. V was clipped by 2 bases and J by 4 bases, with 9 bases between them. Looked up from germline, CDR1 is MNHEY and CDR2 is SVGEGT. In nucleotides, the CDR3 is TGTGCCAGCAGTTACGGGCACGGAAATCAGCCCCAGCATTTT. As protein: CASSYGHGNQPQHF.

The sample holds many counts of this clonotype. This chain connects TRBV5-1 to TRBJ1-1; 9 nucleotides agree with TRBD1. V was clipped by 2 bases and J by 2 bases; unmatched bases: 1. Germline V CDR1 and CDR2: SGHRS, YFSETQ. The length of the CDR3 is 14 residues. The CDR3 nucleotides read TGCGCCAGCAGCTTACAGGGGGCTAACACTGAAGCTTTCTTT. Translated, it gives CASSLQGANTEAFF. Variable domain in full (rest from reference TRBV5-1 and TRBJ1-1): KAGVTQTPRYLIKTRGQQVTLSCSPISGHRSVSWYQQTPGQGLQFLFEYFSETQRNKGNFPGRFSGRQFSNSRSEMNVSTLELGDSALYLCASSLQGANTEAFFGQGTRLTVV.

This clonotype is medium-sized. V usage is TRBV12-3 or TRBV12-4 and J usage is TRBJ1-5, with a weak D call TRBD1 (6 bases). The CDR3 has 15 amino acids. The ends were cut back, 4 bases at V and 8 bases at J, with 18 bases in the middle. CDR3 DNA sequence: TGTGCCAGCAGTTCCACGGCTTGGGGGCGAGAGCCCCAGCATTTT. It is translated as CASSSTAWGREPQHF.

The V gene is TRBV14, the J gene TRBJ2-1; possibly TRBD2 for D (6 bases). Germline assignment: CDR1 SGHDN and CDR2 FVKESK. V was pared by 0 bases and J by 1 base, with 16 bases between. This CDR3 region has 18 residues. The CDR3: CASSQDFGRDPSYNEQFF. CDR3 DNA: TGTGCCAGCAGCCAAGACTTTGGGCGGGATCCGTCCTACAATGAGCAGTTCTTC.

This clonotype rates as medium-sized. The CDR3 coding sequence is TGCGCCAGCAGCCTGGGACAGAACACCGGGGAGCTGTTTTTT. The encoded protein is CASSLGQNTGELFF. The V call is TRBV5-1, the J call TRBJ2-2; D perhaps matches TRBD1 (6 bases). Trimming took off 4 bases at V and 1 base at J, with 8 bases between the two ends. The V gene's germline CDR1 is SGHRS and CDR2 YFSETQ. The CDR3 extends over 14 amino acids.

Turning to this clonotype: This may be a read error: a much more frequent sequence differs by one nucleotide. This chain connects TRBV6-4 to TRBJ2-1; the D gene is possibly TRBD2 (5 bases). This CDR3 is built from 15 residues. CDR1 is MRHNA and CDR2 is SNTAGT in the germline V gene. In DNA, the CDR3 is TGTGCCAGCAGTGAGGGAGCGGACGGGCGCAATGGGCAGTTCTTC. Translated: CASSEGADGRNGQFF.